Reported below is one T cell receptor (beta chain). Only in-frame clones appear in the TCRdb table, and some are missing; sequencing was by immunoSEQ multiplex PCR. The sample has about 120,000 clones; approximately 92% are singletons. This record belongs to a study of control samples from healthy donors and cancer patients. Sequencing used PBMCs. The clonotype was recovered from a woman aged 50 to 65 with colorectal cancer.

The CDR3 bases are TGTGCCAGCAGCAACTCAGCGGGAGGGCACACCGGGGAGCTGTTTTTT. Its protein is CASSNSAGGHTGELFF. V is TRBV9 and J is TRBJ2-2, with TRBD2 identical over 10 bases. Germline CDR1 is SGDLS and CDR2 is YYNGEE. The CDR3 length is 16 residues. J was trimmed by 3 bases and V by 4 bases; bases with no gene match: 6.